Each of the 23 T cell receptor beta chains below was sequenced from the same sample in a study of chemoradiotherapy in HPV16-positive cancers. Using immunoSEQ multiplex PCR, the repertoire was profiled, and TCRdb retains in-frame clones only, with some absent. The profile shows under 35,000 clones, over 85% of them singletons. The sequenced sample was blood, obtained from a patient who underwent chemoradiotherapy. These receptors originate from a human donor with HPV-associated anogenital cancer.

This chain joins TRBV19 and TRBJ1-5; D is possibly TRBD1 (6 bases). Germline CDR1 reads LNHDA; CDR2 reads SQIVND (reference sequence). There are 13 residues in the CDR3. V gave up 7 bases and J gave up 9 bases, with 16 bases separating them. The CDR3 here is CASTPDSRGPQHF. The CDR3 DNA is TGTGCCAGTACCCCGGACAGCCGTGGGCCCCAGCATTTT.

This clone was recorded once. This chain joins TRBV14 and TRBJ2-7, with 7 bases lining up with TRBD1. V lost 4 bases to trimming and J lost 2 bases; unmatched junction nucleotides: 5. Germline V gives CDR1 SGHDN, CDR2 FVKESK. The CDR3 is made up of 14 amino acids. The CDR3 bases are TGTGCCAGCAGCCGACAGGGCGGGCCCTACGAGCAGTACTTC. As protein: CASSRQGGPYEQYF. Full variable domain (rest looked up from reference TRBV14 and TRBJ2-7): EAGVTQFPSHSVIEKGQTVTLRCDPISGHDNLYWYRRVMGKEIKFLLHFVKESKQDESGMPNNRFLAERTGGTYSTLKVQPAELEDSGVYFCASSRQGGPYEQYFGPGTRLTVT.

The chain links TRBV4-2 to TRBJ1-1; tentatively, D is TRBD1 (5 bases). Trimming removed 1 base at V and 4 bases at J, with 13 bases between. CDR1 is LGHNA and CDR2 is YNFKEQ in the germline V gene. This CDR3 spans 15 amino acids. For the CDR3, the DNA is TGTGCCAGCAGCCAAGCCCAGGGCGGGAGCACTGAAGCTTTCTTT. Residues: CASSQAQGGSTEAFF.

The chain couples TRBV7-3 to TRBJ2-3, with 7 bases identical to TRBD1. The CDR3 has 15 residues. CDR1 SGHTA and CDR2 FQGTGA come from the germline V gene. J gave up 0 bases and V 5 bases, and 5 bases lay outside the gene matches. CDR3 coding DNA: TGTGCCAGCAGCCCAGAGGGGGCCAGCACAGATACGCAGTATTTT. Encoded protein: CASSPEGASTDTQYF. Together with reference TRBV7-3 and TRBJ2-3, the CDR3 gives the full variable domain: GAGVSQTPSNKVTEKGKYVELRCDPISGHTALYWYRQSLGQGPEFLIYFQGTGAADDSGLPNDRFFAVRPEGSVSTLKIQRTERGDSAVYLCASSPEGASTDTQYFGPGTRLTVL.

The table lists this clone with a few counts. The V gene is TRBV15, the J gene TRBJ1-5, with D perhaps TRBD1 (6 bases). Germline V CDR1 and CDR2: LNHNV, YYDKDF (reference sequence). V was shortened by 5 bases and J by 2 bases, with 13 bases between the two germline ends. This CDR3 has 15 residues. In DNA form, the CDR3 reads TGTGCCACCAGCGCACAGGGTCGACGCAATCAGCCCCAGCATTTT. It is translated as CATSAQGRRNQPQHF.

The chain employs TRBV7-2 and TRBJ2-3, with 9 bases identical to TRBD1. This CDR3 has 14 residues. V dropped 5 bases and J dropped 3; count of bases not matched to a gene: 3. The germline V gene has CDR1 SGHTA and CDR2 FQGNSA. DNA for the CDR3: TGTGCCAGCAGCATTGGGACAGGGACAGATACGCAGTATTTT. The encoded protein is CASSIGTGTDTQYF.

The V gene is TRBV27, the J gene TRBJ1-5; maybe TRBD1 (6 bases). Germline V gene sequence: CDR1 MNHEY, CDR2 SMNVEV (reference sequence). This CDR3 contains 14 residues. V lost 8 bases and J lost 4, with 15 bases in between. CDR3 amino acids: CASARQARNQPQHF. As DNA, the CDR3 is TGTGCCAGCGCCAGACAGGCGAGAAATCAGCCCCAGCATTTT.

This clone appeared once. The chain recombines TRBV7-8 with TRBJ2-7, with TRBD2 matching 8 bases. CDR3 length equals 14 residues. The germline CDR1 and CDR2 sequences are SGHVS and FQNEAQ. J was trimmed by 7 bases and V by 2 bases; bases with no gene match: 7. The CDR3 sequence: CASSLSGGREEQYF. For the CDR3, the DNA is TGTGCCAGCAGCTTATCGGGGGGGAGGGAAGAGCAGTACTTC.

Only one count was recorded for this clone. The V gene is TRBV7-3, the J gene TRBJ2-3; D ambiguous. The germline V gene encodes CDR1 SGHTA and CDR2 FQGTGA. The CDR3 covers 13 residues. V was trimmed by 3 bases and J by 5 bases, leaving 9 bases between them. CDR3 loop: CASSLAGLDTQYF. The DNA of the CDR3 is TGTGCCAGCAGCTTGGCCGGCTTAGATACGCAGTATTTT.

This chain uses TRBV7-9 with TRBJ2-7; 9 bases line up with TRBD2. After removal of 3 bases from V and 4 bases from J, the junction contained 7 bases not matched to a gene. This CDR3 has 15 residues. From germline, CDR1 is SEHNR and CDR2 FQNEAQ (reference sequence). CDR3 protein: CASSFGSSGGYEQYF. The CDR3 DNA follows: TGTGCCAGCAGCTTTGGGTCCAGCGGGGGGTACGAGCAGTACTTC.

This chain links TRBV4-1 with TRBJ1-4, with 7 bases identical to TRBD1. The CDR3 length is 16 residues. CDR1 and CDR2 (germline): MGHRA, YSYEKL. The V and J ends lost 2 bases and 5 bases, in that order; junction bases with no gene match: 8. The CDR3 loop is CASSQPRRGQNEKLFF. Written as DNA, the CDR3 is TGCGCCAGCAGCCAACCCCGGAGGGGACAGAATGAAAAACTGTTTTTT.

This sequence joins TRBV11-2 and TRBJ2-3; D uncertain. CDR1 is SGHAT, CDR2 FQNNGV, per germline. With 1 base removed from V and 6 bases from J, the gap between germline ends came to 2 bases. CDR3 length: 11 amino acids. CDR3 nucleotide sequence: TGTGCCAGCAGCTTAGGGGATACGCAGTATTTT. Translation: CASSLGDTQYF. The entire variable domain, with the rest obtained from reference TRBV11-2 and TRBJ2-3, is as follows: EAGVAQSPRYKIIEKRQSVAFWCNPISGHATLYWYQQILGQGPKLLIQFQNNGVVDDSQLPKDRFSAERLKGVDSTLKIQPAKLEDSAVYLCASSLGDTQYFGPGTRLTVL.

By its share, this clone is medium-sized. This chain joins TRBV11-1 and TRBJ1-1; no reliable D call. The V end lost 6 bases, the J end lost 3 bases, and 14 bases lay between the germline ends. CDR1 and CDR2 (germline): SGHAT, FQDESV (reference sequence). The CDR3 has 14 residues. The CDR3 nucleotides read TGTGCCAGCAGTCCCCGCAGGCTGGACACTGAAGCTTTCTTT. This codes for CASSPRRLDTEAFF. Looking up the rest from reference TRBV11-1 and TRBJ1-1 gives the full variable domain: EAEVAQSPRYKITEKSQAVAFWCDPISGHATLYWYRQILGQGPELLVQFQDESVVDDSQLPKDRFSAERLKGVDSTLKIQPAELGDSAMYLCASSPRRLDTEAFFGQGTRLTVV.

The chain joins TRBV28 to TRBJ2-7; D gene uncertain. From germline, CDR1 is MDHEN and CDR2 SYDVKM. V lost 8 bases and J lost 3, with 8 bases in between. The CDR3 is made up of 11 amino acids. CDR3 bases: TGTGCCAGCTTGGGTAGCTACGAGCAGTACTTC. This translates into CASLGSYEQYF.

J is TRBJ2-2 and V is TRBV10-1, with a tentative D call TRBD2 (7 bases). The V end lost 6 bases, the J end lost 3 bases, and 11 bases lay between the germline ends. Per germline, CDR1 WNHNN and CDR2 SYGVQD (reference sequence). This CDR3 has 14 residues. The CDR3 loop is CASSAGAHTGELFF. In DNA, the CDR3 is TGCGCCAGCAGCGCGGGGGCCCACACCGGGGAGCTGTTTTTT.

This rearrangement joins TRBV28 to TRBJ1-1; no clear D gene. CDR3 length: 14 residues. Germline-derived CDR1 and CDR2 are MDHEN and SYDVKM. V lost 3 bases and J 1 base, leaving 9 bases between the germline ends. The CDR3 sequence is CASSLVGSNTEAFF. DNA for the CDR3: TGTGCCAGCAGTTTGGTGGGGTCGAACACTGAAGCTTTCTTT.

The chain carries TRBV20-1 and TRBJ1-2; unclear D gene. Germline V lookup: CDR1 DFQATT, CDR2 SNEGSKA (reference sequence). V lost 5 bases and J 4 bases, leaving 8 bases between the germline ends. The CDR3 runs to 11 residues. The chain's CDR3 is CSALVGYGYTF. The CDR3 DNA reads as TGCAGTGCTCTAGTCGGCTATGGCTACACCTTC.

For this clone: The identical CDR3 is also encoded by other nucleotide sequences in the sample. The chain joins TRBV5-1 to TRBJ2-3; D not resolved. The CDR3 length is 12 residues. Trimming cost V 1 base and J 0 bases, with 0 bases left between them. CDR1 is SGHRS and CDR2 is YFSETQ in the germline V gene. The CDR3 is CASSLSTDTQYF. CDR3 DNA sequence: TGCGCCAGCAGCTTGAGCACAGATACGCAGTATTTT.

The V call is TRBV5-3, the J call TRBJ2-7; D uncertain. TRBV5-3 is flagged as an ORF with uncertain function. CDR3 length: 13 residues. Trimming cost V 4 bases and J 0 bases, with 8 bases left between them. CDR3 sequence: CARSVPRSYEQYF. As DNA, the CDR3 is TGTGCCAGAAGCGTGCCTCGCTCCTACGAGCAGTACTTC.

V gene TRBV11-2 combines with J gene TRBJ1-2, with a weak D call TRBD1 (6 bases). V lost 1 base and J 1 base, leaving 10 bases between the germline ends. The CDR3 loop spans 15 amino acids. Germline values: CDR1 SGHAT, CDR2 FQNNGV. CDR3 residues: CASSLGQGRNYGYTF. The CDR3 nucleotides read TGTGCCAGCAGCTTAGGCCAGGGGCGTAACTATGGCTACACCTTC.

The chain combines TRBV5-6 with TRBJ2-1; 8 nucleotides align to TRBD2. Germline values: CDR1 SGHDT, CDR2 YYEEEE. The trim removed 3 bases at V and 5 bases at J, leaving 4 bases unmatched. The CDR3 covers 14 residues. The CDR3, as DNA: TGTGCCAGCAGCTGGCTAGCGGGCGACAATGAGCAGTTCTTC. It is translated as CASSWLAGDNEQFF.

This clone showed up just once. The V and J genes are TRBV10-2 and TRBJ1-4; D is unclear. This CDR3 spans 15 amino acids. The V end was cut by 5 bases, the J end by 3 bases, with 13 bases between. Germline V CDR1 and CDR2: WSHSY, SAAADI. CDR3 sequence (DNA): TGCGCCAGCAGTACTGTAACGGCGGCTAATGAAAAACTGTTTTTT. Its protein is CASSTVTAANEKLFF.

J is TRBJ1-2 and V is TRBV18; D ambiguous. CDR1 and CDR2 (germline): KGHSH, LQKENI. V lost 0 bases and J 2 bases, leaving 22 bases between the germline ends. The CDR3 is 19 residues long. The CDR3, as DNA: TGTGCCAGCTCACCACCTACAGCTGACCTAAAAGGACCAAACTATGGCTACACCTTC. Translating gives CASSPPTADLKGPNYGYTF.